The 29 T cell receptor beta chains reported below all come from one sample, sequenced in a study of cytomegalovirus exposure and HLA in healthy donors (dated by TCRdb to about 2017). Library preparation was by the immunoSEQ multiplex PCR assay. For the multiplex PCR, a mixture combining 60 forward primers for TCR Vbeta segments and 13 reverse primers for TCR Jbeta segments was used. Not all clones reach the TCRdb copy of this immuneACCESS table, which keeps in-frame sequences only. Checked studies attribute under half of the gap to unresolved V genes and leave the rest unexplained. For this sample there are 170,000 or so clones; approximately 84% appear just once. The top ten constitute roughly 3% of the sample. Sequencing input: PBMCs. The source is a woman aged 45-65 years in good health and CMV-seropositive.

Concerning this clone: Germline is not matched at one junction end, which may reflect a read error. V is TRBV10-3 and J is TRBJ1-2; 8 positions match TRBD1. The germline V gene has CDR1 ENHRY and CDR2 SYGVKD. This CDR3 is 12 amino acids long. The CDR3 DNA is TGTGCCATCAGTGGTACCGGGACAGGTCCTTGCTTC. The encoded protein is CAISGTGTGPCF.

This chain links TRBV5-6 with TRBJ2-7; perhaps TRBD1 as D (6 bases). Germline-derived CDR1 and CDR2 are SGHDT and YYEEEE. V was pared by 2 bases and J by 3 bases, with 15 bases between. The CDR3 is made up of 15 amino acids. The CDR3 DNA sequence: TGTGCCAGCAGCTTTTTCGACAGGCAGGTCTACGAGCAGTACTTC. Protein sequence: CASSFFDRQVYEQYF.

The V gene is TRBV5-1, the J gene TRBJ2-1; possible D gene TRBD2, 5 bases. This CDR3 spans 15 amino acids. Germline V CDR1 and CDR2: SGHRS, YFSETQ. The V and J ends lost 0 bases and 0 bases respectively, with 7 bases between them. CDR3 sequence (DNA): TGCGCCAGCAGCTTGGATGAGGGCTCCTACAATGAGCAGTTCTTC. Its translation is CASSLDEGSYNEQFF. The full variable domain, completed using reference TRBV5-1 and TRBJ2-1, is KAGVTQTPRYLIKTRGQQVTLSCSPISGHRSVSWYQQTPGQGLQFLFEYFSETQRNKGNFPGRFSGRQFSNSRSEMNVSTLELGDSALYLCASSLDEGSYNEQFFGPGTRLTVL.

V gene TRBV9 combines with J gene TRBJ2-5, with 10 bases identical to TRBD2. The CDR3 totals 16 residues. Germline CDR1 SGDLS, CDR2 YYNGEE. J gave up 2 bases and V 4 bases, and 8 bases lay outside the gene matches. In DNA, the CDR3 is TGTGCCAGCAGCCCCCGGCTAGCGGGAGCGCAAGAGACCCAGTACTTC. Amino acids: CASSPRLAGAQETQYF.

This chain connects TRBV30 to TRBJ1-2, with 8 bases identical to TRBD1. From germline, CDR1 is GTSNPN and CDR2 SVGIG (reference sequence). V lost 3 bases and J lost 2; bases outside the gene matches: 5. CDR3 length equals 14 residues. Here the CDR3 reads CAWRGDRLNYGYTF. CDR3 DNA: TGTGCCTGGAGGGGGGACAGGCTCAACTATGGCTACACCTTC.

The chain links TRBV9 to TRBJ1-6; TRBD1 matches at 10 bases. Unmatched junction bases numbered 7, after V lost 3 bases and J lost 4 bases. The germline V gene encodes CDR1 SGDLS and CDR2 YYNGEE. This CDR3 comprises 17 residues. CDR3 loop: CASSAWDRGGYNSPLHF. CDR3 in DNA: TGTGCCAGCAGCGCCTGGGACAGGGGAGGATATAATTCACCCCTCCACTTT.

This clone was detected only a few times. The CDR3 DNA reads TGTGCCAGCAGCGAGATAGCGGGGGGTTTCTCTGAGCAGTTCTTC. This encodes CASSEIAGGFSEQFF. V gene TRBV5-4 combines with J gene TRBJ2-1; 10 nucleotides align to TRBD2. This CDR3 is built from 15 residues. Unmatched junction bases numbered 10, after V lost 4 bases and J lost 9 bases. Germline V CDR1 and CDR2: SGHNT, YYREEE (reference sequence).

The CDR3 reads CASSAKGQNTGELFF. The CDR3, as DNA: TGTGCCAGCAGCGCCAAGGGGCAGAACACCGGGGAGCTGTTTTTT. This chain uses TRBV5-6 with TRBJ2-2; a weak D match, TRBD1 (5 bases). The V gene's germline CDR1 is SGHDT and CDR2 YYEEEE. This CDR3 has 15 residues. V lost 4 bases to trimming and J lost 1 base, with 11 bases between them. Looking up the rest from reference TRBV5-6 and TRBJ2-2 gives the full variable domain: DAGVTQSPTHLIKTRGQQVTLRCSPKSGHDTVSWYQQALGQGPQFIFQYYEEEERQRGNFPDRFSGHQFPNYSSELNVNALLLGDSALYLCASSAKGQNTGELFFGEGSRLTVL.

The chain combines TRBV5-6 with TRBJ2-5, with 7 bases lining up with TRBD1. Trimming took 3 bases from V and 3 from J; bases not matched to a gene: 11. The CDR3 loop spans 16 amino acids. CDR1 and CDR2 from the germline V gene are SGHDT and YYEEEE. The chain's CDR3 is CASSSGPPTGKETQYF. For the CDR3, the DNA is TGTGCCAGCAGCTCCGGCCCTCCGACAGGGAAAGAGACCCAGTACTTC. The complete variable domain, with remaining parts taken from reference TRBV5-6 and TRBJ2-5, reads DAGVTQSPTHLIKTRGQQVTLRCSPKSGHDTVSWYQQALGQGPQFIFQYYEEEERQRGNFPDRFSGHQFPNYSSELNVNALLLGDSALYLCASSSGPPTGKETQYFGPGTRLLVL.

The V gene is TRBV7-8, the J gene TRBJ2-3; D is possibly TRBD2 (6 bases). Germline CDR1 reads SGHVS; CDR2 reads FQNEAQ. V was shortened by 5 bases and J by 5 bases, with 17 bases between the two germline ends. The CDR3 consists of 15 residues. The CDR3 nucleotides are TGTGCCAGCAGCATTATTAGCGGTACCATAGATACGCAGTATTTT. This sequence encodes CASSIISGTIDTQYF.

The J gene is TRBJ2-5, the V gene TRBV14; tentatively, D is TRBD1 (6 bases). Trimming took off 1 base at V and 6 bases at J, with 18 bases between the two ends. The CDR3 is 16 residues long. The germline gives CDR1 SGHDN, CDR2 FVKESK. CDR3 in amino acids: CASSQAQGRGWKTQYF. CDR3 nucleotides: TGTGCCAGCAGCCAAGCGCAAGGCAGGGGATGGAAGACCCAGTACTTC.

This chain's CDR3 is CASSPSDRVNYGYTF. The CDR3 nucleotides read TGTGCCAGCAGCCCCTCAGACAGGGTGAACTATGGCTACACCTTC. J is TRBJ1-2 and V is TRBV13; 7 bases are a match to TRBD1. V was pared by 5 bases and J by 2 bases, with 8 bases of the junction left unmatched. Germline-derived CDR1 and CDR2 are PRHDT and FYEKMQ (reference sequence). This CDR3 is built from 15 residues.

This chain connects TRBV7-9 to TRBJ2-1, with D possibly matching TRBD2 (5 bases). This CDR3 is built from 15 residues. Deletions cut 6 bases from V and 6 bases from J, with 18 bases between. CDR1 SEHNR and CDR2 FQNEAQ come from the germline V gene (reference sequence). The CDR3 loop reads CASRPPFREGNEQFF. In DNA, the CDR3 is TGTGCCAGCAGGCCCCCCTTTCGAGAGGGCAATGAGCAGTTCTTC.

V and J are TRBV12-5 and TRBJ1-4; 7 bases align to TRBD1. Germline V lookup: CDR1 LGHNT, CDR2 FRNRAP. Losses at the gene ends were 7 bases for V and 4 bases for J; bases not matched to a gene: 6. The CDR3 has 14 residues. The CDR3 spells CASASGTVNEKLFF. The CDR3, as DNA: TGTGCTAGTGCCTCCGGGACAGTTAATGAAAAACTGTTTTTT.

This rearrangement joins TRBV4-2 to TRBJ1-5; 7 nucleotides line up with TRBD1. The CDR3 spans 17 residues. V was pared by 1 base and J by 1 base, with 7 bases of the junction left unmatched. CDR1 and CDR2 (germline): LGHNA, YNFKEQ. CDR3 amino acids: CASSQGAGTASNQPQHF. The CDR3 nucleotides read TGTGCCAGCAGCCAAGGGGCCGGGACAGCGAGCAATCAGCCCCAGCATTTT.

V and J are TRBV4-2 and TRBJ1-1; the match to TRBD1 covers 9 bases. Germline CDR1 is LGHNA and CDR2 is YNFKEQ. The CDR3 is 15 amino acids. V shed 0 bases, J shed 5 bases, and the junction held 4 bases outside the gene matches. CDR3 nucleotide sequence: TGTGCCAGCAGCCAAGATGAGACAGGGGGTACTGAAGCTTTCTTT. It translates to CASSQDETGGTEAFF.

The V call is TRBV5-4, the J call TRBJ2-2, with 8 bases matching TRBD1. The ends lost 4 bases at V and 2 bases at J; junction bases unmatched: 4. The CDR3 is made up of 15 amino acids. In germline, CDR1 is SGHNT, CDR2 YYREEE (reference sequence). The CDR3 region is CASSLGTGNTGELFF. The CDR3 DNA follows: TGTGCCAGCAGCCTGGGGACAGGAAACACCGGGGAGCTGTTTTTT.

This chain links TRBV29-1 with TRBJ2-7; the D gene is possibly TRBD1 (5 bases). Germline V gene data show CDR1 as SQVTM and CDR2 as ANQGSEA. This CDR3 is built from 13 residues. V was cut by 5 bases and J by 5 bases, with 16 bases left in between. The CDR3 sequence: CSVMGPSRDEQYF. The CDR3 DNA sequence: TGCAGCGTTATGGGGCCTTCAAGGGACGAGCAGTACTTC.

The chain recombines TRBV2 with TRBJ1-6, with 8 bases fitting TRBD1. The CDR3 has 15 amino acids. V shed 2 bases, J shed 10 bases, and the junction held 7 bases outside the gene matches. Per germline, CDR1 SNHLY and CDR2 FYNNEI. CDR3 coding DNA: TGTGCCAGCAGTGAATTGGCAGGGGGCGGGTCACCCCTCCACTTT. Protein product: CASSELAGGGSPLHF.

The rearrangement uses TRBV2 and TRBJ1-5; the D gene is possibly TRBD1 (6 bases). Germline-derived CDR1 and CDR2 are SNHLY and FYNNEI. The ends were cut back, 9 bases at V and 0 bases at J, with 9 bases in the middle. This CDR3 is built from 13 residues. The CDR3 sequence is CASQGYSNQPQHF. The CDR3 DNA reads TGTGCCAGTCAGGGGTATAGCAATCAGCCCCAGCATTTT.

The CDR3, as DNA: TGTGCCAGCAGTTTACGAGCGGGGGGGGTCCTTTGGGTCTACGAGCAGTACTTC. This codes for CASSLRAGGVLWVYEQYF. The J gene is TRBJ2-7, the V gene TRBV28, with 10 nucleotides matching TRBD2. The trim removed 2 bases at V and 3 bases at J, leaving 13 bases unmatched. The CDR3 length is 18 residues. The germline V gene has CDR1 MDHEN and CDR2 SYDVKM.

The chain recombines TRBV7-9 with TRBJ1-1, with 8 bases identical to TRBD1. The CDR3 is 13 amino acids. V was pared by 6 bases and J by 6 bases, with 6 bases of the junction left unmatched. Per germline, CDR1 SEHNR and CDR2 FQNEAQ (reference sequence). DNA for the CDR3: TGTGCCAGCAGTCAGACAGGGGATTCTGAAGCTTTCTTT. Translation: CASSQTGDSEAFF.

The CDR3 loop reads CASSLDSREETQYF. The CDR3 DNA is TGTGCCAGCAGCTTGGACTCCCGCGAAGAGACCCAGTACTTC. This chain joins TRBV5-4 and TRBJ2-5; D not resolved. The CDR3 has 14 amino acids. The germline gives CDR1 SGHNT, CDR2 YYREEE (reference sequence). V dropped 0 bases and J dropped 3 bases, with 9 bases sitting between them. Supplemented by reference TRBV5-4 and TRBJ2-5, the full variable domain reads ETGVTQSPTHLIKTRGQQVTLRCSSQSGHNTVSWYQQALGQGPQFIFQYYREEENGRGNFPPRFSGLQFPNYSSELNVNALELDDSALYLCASSLDSREETQYFGPGTRLLVL.

The V gene is TRBV9, the J gene TRBJ1-2; no definite D call. The germline gives CDR1 SGDLS, CDR2 YYNGEE. The CDR3 runs 12 residues. Between the trimmed V and J ends, which lost 4 bases and 7 bases, there was a span of 11 bases. CDR3 DNA sequence: TGTGCCAGCAGCCCGCCGGAGGGTGGCTACACCTTC. Translation gives CASSPPEGGYTF.

This clone is a singleton in its sample. The gene calls are TRBV4-1 and TRBJ2-3, with TRBD2 as a possible D gene (5 bases). This CDR3 contains 18 residues. CDR1 is MGHRA, CDR2 YSYEKL, per germline. V was clipped by 4 bases and J by 2 bases, with 22 bases between them. CDR3 in amino acids: CASSLNVLVAGNTDTQYF. The DNA of the CDR3 is TGCGCCAGCAGCCTTAACGTGTTAGTCGCGGGCAACACAGATACGCAGTATTTT.

The chain is built from TRBV29-1 and TRBJ1-2, with D possibly being TRBD1 (6 bases). Trimming cost V 7 bases and J 5 bases, with 14 bases left between them. The germline V gene encodes CDR1 SQVTM and CDR2 ANQGSEA. The CDR3 extends over 12 amino acids. CDR3 DNA sequence: TGCAGCGGACGAGACAGGCAGTATGGCTACACCTTC. Encoded protein: CSGRDRQYGYTF.

Comments on this clone: Relative to the germline gene, one junction end is altered; a read error may explain this. This chain connects TRBV7-2 to TRBJ2-3; tentative D call: TRBD1 (6 bases). Germline V gene lookup returns CDR1 SGHTA and CDR2 FQGNSA. This CDR3 has 15 residues. The CDR3 protein is CAGSHPDRSPDTQYF. The CDR3 region has the DNA TGTGCCGGCAGCCACCCTGACAGGTCCCCAGATACGCAGTATTTT.

The chain links TRBV30 to TRBJ2-4; 11 positions match TRBD2. Germline V CDR1 and CDR2: GTSNPN, SVGIG (reference sequence). Unmatched junction bases numbered 3, after V lost 2 bases and J lost 6 bases. The CDR3 spans 14 residues. CDR3 in DNA: TGTGCCTGGAGTCCCGGGACTAGCGGAAACATTCAGTACTTC. Amino acids: CAWSPGTSGNIQYF.

CDR3 DNA sequence: TGTGCCAGCAGCTTAGGGGGGAACACTGAAGCTTTCTTT. Protein product: CASSLGGNTEAFF. V usage is TRBV5-4 and J usage is TRBJ1-1; D may be TRBD1 (6 bases). Trimming shortened V by 2 bases and J by 1 base, and 6 bases separated the two germline ends. The length of the CDR3 is 13 residues. The germline V gene has CDR1 SGHNT and CDR2 YYREEE (reference sequence).